This T cell receptor (beta chain) was recorded in a study of T cell repertoires in cytomegalovirus infection. At the level of the study: Evidence of both CMV infection and a matching HLA type came from public TCR beta signatures.

General study points: Dominating the ex vivo response were HLA-C-restricted CMV-specific TCR beta clonotypes. The cumulative frequency of public TCR beta families identified carriers of CMV plus the relevant HLA.

TCRdb fed the reads into MiXCR, producing one record per CDR3 protein. The sample holds 560,000 or so distinct CDR3 sequences; about 15% are singletons and the top ten take 24%. The length of the CDR3 is 15 residues. Looked up from germline, CDR1 is LNHDA and CDR2 is SQIVND (reference sequence). V was clipped by 1 base and J by 6 bases, with 13 bases between them. This clonotype was seen only once. Antigen unknown. The TCR originated in a human donor in good health (CMV status not recorded). Some clones in this sample may be carry-over from other donors' samples. The chain combines TRBV19 with TRBJ2-1; no clear D. Sample: CD8+ T cells from PBMCs. In DNA form, the CDR3 reads TGTGCCAGTAGTATAGGGCGTAGACTCCTCAATGAGCAGTTCTTC. Protein: CASSIGRRLLNEQFF.